This TCR beta chain is drawn from a study of T cell repertoires in cytomegalovirus infection. On the study more broadly: Public TCR beta signatures marked donors with CMV infection and the matching HLA. General study points: The cumulative frequency of public TCR beta families identified carriers of CMV plus the relevant HLA.

The germline V and J ends were trimmed by 3 bases and 4 bases, with 13 bases remaining between them. Germline CDR1 is LNHDA and CDR2 is SQIVND (reference sequence). CDR3 length: 15 amino acids. This clonotype was counted between two and nine times. The antigen is unknown. TCRdb re-called the reads with MiXCR, one entry per CDR3 protein. The sample lists about 740,000 distinct CDR3 sequences; 35% to 45% were seen once. The TCR sequence derives from a human donor in good health (CMV status not recorded). Some clones in this sample may be carry-over from other donors' samples. Sample: PBMCs. This chain links TRBV19 with TRBJ1-5; D is ambiguous. The CDR3 DNA reads TGTGCCAGTAGTATGGAAAGATCGAGTAATCAGCCCCAGCATTTT. The encoded protein is CASSMERSSNQPQHF.